This TCR beta chain was obtained from a study of tumor-infiltrating lymphocytes in localized non-small cell lung cancer. Findings and limits, study-wide: No T-cell fraction difference was seen between IM1 and IM2 tumors.

Produced via immunoSEQ multiplex PCR; TCRdb's table is partial and in-frame only. The table includes about 8,400 clones, over 70% detected once. Regarding this clone: Its specificity is unknown.

This CDR3 is 12 amino acids long. V was clipped by 11 bases and J by 7 bases, with 17 bases between them. Germline loops: CDR1 ENHRY, CDR2 SYGVKD. This receptor was obtained from a human donor with non-small cell lung cancer. V and J are TRBV10-3 and TRBJ1-1; D remains ambiguous. Sequenced input: uninvolved lung tissue not adjacent to the tumor. The CDR3 reads CAAAPQRGEAFF. CDR3 in DNA: TGTGCCGCGGCCCCTCAAAGAGGTGAAGCTTTCTTT.